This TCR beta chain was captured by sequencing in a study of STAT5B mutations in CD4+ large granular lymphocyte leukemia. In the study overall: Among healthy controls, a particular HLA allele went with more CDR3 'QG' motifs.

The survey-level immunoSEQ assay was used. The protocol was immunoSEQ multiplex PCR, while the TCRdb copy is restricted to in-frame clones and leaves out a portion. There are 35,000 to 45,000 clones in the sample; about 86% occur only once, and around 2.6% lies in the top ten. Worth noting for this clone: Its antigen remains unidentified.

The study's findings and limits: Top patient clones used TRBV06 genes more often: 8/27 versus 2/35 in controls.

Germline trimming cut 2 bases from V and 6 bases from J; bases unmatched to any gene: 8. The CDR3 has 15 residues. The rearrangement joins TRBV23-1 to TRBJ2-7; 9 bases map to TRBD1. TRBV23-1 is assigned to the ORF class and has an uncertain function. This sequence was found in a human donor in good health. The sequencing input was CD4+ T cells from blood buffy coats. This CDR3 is CASSQRDRVIGEQYF. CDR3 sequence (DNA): TGCGCCAGCAGTCAACGGGACAGGGTAATCGGCGAGCAGTACTTC.